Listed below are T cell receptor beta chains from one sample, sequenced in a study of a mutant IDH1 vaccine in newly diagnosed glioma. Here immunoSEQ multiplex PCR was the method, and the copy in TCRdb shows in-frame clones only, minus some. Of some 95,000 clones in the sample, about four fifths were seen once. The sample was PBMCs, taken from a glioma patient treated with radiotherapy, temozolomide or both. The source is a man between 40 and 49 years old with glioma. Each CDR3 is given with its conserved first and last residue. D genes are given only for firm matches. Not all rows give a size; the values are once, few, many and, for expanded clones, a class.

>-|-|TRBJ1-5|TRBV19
CATSLQVNQPQHF
TGTGCCACCTCGCTCCAGGTGAATCAGCCCCAGCATTTT
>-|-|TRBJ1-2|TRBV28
CASTPGGTYYGYTF
TGTGCCAGCACCCCAGGAGGGACCTACTATGGCTACACCTTC
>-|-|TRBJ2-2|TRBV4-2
CASSQGQGLDIGTGELFF
TGTGCCAGCAGCCAAGGGCAGGGGCTAGACATCGGCACCGGGGAGCTGTTTTTT
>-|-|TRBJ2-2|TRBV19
CASRLAPSNTGELFF
TGTGCCAGTAGGTTGGCACCGTCGAACACCGGGGAGCTGTTTTTT
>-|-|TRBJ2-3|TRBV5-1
CASSPGVADLTDTQYF
TGCGCCAGCAGCCCGGGGGTAGCGGATCTCACAGATACGCAGTATTTT
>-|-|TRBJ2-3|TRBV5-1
CASSLRGTDTQYF
TGCGCCAGCAGCTTGAGGGGCACAGATACGCAGTATTTT
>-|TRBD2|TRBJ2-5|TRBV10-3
CAISELAGFQETQYF
TGTGCCATCAGTGAATTAGCGGGGTTCCAAGAGACCCAGTACTTC
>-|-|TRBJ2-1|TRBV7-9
CASTSATGNEQFF
TGTGCCAGCACTTCGGCGACAGGCAATGAGCAGTTCTTC
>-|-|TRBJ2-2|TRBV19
CASSHPSGQGGAHGELFF
TGTGCCAGTAGCCACCCCAGCGGACAGGGAGGGGCTCACGGGGAGCTGTTTTTT
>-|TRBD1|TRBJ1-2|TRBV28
CASRIQGWDYGYTF
TGTGCCAGCAGAATACAGGGGTGGGACTATGGCTACACCTTC
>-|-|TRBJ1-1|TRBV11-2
CASSHWKMNTEAFF
TGTGCCAGCAGCCATTGGAAAATGAACACTGAAGCTTTCTTT
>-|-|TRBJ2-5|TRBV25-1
CATARTLFRDQETQYF
TGTGCCACCGCAAGAACCCTCTTTAGGGACCAAGAGACCCAGTACTTC
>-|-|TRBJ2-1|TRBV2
CASSVGLPEQFF
TGTGCCAGCAGTGTGGGTCTGCCTGAGCAGTTCTTC
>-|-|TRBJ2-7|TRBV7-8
CASSSTASYEQYF
TGTGCCAGCAGCTCTACTGCGTCCTACGAGCAGTACTTC
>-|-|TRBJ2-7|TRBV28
CASSFQPIPGQGSGASYEQYF
TGTGCCAGCAGTTTTCAACCAATTCCGGGACAGGGTAGCGGGGCCTCCTACGAGCAGTACTTC
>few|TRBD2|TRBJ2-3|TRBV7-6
CASTGGADTQYF
TGTGCCAGCACGGGAGGGGCAGATACGCAGTATTTT
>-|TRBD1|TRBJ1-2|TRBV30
CALSGTAYGYTF
TGTGCCTTGTCGGGGACAGCATATGGCTACACCTTC
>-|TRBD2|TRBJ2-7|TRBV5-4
CASSSGTSGRYEQYF
TGTGCCAGCAGCTCGGGGACTAGCGGGAGGTACGAGCAGTACTTC
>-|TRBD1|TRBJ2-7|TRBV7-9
CASSFPDRGGIGYEQYF
TGTGCCAGCAGCTTCCCCGACAGGGGTGGGATCGGCTACGAGCAGTACTTC
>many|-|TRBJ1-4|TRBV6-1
CASRSDGKLFF
TGTGCCAGCAGAAGCGACGGAAAACTGTTTTTT
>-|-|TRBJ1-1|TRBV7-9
CASRYDVPSVNTEAFF
TGTGCCAGCAGATATGACGTTCCAAGCGTGAACACTGAAGCTTTCTTT
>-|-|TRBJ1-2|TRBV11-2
CASSIFGGNYGYTF
TGTGCCAGCAGCATATTTGGGGGTAACTATGGCTACACCTTC
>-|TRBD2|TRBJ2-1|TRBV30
CAWSVAGGYNEQFF
TGTGCCTGGAGTGTAGCGGGAGGATACAATGAGCAGTTCTTC
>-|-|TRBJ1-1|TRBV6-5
CASNPLRDSTEAFF
TGTGCCAGCAACCCCCTTCGGGACTCCACTGAAGCTTTCTTT
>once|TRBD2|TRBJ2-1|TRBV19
CASSDQLAGAYNEQFF
TGTGCCAGTAGCGATCAACTAGCGGGGGCGTACAATGAGCAGTTCTTC
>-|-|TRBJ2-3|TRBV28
CASGIPTQYF
TGTGCCAGCGGTATCCCGACGCAGTATTTT
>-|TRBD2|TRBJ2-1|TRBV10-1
CASSESSSGGADEQFF
TGCGCCAGCAGTGAGTCATCTAGCGGGGGGGCCGATGAGCAGTTCTTC
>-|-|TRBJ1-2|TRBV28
CASSFGVNTGGYTF
TGTGCCAGCAGTTTCGGGGTCAACACGGGGGGCTACACCTTC
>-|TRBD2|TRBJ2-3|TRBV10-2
CASSGGAFPDTQYF
TGCGCCAGCAGCGGGGGGGCCTTTCCAGATACGCAGTATTTT
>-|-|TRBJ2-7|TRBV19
CARPPADRGEQYF
TGTGCCAGGCCCCCCGCAGATAGGGGTGAGCAGTACTTC
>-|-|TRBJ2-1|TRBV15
CATSPPGTYNEQFF
TGTGCCACCAGCCCACCGGGGACCTACAATGAGCAGTTCTTC
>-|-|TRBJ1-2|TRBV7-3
CASSSTNTGVEGYTF
TGTGCCAGCAGCTCCACGAATACAGGTGTCGAGGGCTACACCTTC
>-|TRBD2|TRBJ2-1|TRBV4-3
CASSSSGLAGGGNEQFF
TGCGCCAGCAGCTCTAGCGGACTAGCGGGGGGAGGAAATGAGCAGTTCTTC
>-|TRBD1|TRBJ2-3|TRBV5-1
CASSIGQGATDTQYF
TGCGCCAGCAGCATAGGACAGGGGGCAACAGATACGCAGTATTTT
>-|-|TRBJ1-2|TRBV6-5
CASSYSIGYGYTF
TGTGCCAGCAGTTACAGCATAGGCTATGGCTACACCTTC
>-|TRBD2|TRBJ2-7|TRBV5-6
CASSLGTRAEQYF
TGTGCCAGCAGCTTGGGGACTAGGGCCGAGCAGTACTTC
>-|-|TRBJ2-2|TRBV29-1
CSFQGNTGELFF
TGCAGCTTTCAGGGAAACACCGGGGAGCTGTTTTTT
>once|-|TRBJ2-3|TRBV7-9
CASSFPQGGTDTQYF
TGTGCCAGCAGCTTTCCACAGGGAGGCACAGATACGCAGTATTTT
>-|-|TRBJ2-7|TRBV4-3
CASSQDGQGHSEQYF
TGCGCCAGCAGCCAAGATGGTCAGGGGCATAGCGAGCAGTACTTC
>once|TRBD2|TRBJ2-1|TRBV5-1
CASSLAGVAGELQFF
TGCGCCAGCAGCTTGGCCGGGGTAGCGGGAGAGCTGCAGTTCTTC
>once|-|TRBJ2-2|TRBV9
CASSFRGGTGELFF
TGTGCCAGCAGCTTCCGGGGCGGCACCGGGGAGCTGTTTTTT
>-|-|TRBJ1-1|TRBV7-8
CASSLGERNTEAFF
TGTGCCAGCAGCTTAGGAGAGAGGAACACTGAAGCTTTCTTT
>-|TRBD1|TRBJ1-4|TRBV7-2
CASSLQGATNEKLFF
TGTGCCAGCAGCTTACAGGGGGCAACTAATGAAAAACTGTTTTTT
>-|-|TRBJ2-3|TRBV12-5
CASGLSYTDTQYF
TGTGCTAGTGGTTTAAGCTACACAGATACGCAGTATTTT
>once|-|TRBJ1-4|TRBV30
CAWSVVRAEKLFF
TGTGCCTGGAGTGTGGTCCGGGCAGAAAAACTGTTTTTT
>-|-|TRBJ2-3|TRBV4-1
CASRPHFRSGRTDTQYF
TGCGCCAGCAGGCCCCACTTCAGGTCAGGCCGCACAGATACGCAGTATTTT
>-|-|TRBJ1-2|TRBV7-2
CASSLELERGYTF
TGTGCCAGCAGCTTAGAATTGGAAAGGGGCTACACCTTC
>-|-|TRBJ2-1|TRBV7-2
CASSLAAGRDEQFF
TGTGCCAGCAGCTTAGCAGCAGGGCGAGATGAGCAGTTCTTC
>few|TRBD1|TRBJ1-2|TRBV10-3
CAISEDRGPNYGYTF
TGTGCCATCAGTGAGGACAGGGGGCCGAACTATGGCTACACCTTC
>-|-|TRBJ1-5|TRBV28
CANREGPRQPQHF
TGTGCCAACCGAGAAGGGCCACGTCAGCCCCAGCATTTT
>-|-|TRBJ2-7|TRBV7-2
CASSLRQFTPRDEQYF
TGTGCCAGCAGCTTAAGACAGTTCACCCCGAGAGACGAGCAGTACTTC
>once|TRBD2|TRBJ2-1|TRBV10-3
CAITTSTSGTYNEQFF
TGTGCCATCACTACCTCGACTAGCGGGACTTACAATGAGCAGTTCTTC
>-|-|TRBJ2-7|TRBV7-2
CASSPLVPGSSYEQYF
TGTGCCAGCAGCCCCCTAGTACCAGGGTCCTCCTACGAGCAGTACTTC
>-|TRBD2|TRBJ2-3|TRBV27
CASSFGGVADTQYF
TGTGCCAGCAGTTTCGGGGGGGTTGCAGATACGCAGTATTTT
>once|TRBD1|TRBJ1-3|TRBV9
CASSAGTVGNTIYF
TGTGCCAGCAGCGCCGGGACAGTTGGAAACACCATATATTTT